Below are 2 T cell receptor beta chains sequenced from a single sample in a study of blood T cells in healthy people across ages. For the second PCR, which ran for 7 to 11 cycles, a sample-barcoded 5' primer and a J-beta primer mix were used. TCRdb itself ran the 5' RACE reads through MiXCR, one entry per CDR3 protein. Here the sample spans hundreds of thousands of distinct CDR3 sequences, roughly 49% being singletons. The specimen was blood. Source of these receptors: a woman aged 60-75 years in good health.

This chain joins TRBV28 and TRBJ1-2; a possible D gene is TRBD1 (5 bases). Trimming removed 6 bases at V and 1 base at J, with 21 bases between. Germline V gene data show CDR1 as MDHEN and CDR2 as SYDVKM. This CDR3 region has 17 residues. DNA of the CDR3: TGTGCCAGCAGGTCGGGGACCGCTAAAACCTTTAACTATGGCTACACCTTC. As protein: CASRSGTAKTFNYGYTF.

In the case of this clonotype: A much more abundant neighbour one base away suggests this may be a read error. V usage is TRBV20-1 and J usage is TRBJ1-1, with 7 bases fitting TRBD1. With V trimmed by 5 bases and J by 7 bases, 13 bases remained unmatched. Germline assignment: CDR1 DFQATT and CDR2 SNEGSKA (reference sequence). This CDR3 has 14 residues. The CDR3 region has the DNA TGCAGTGCTGGTCCGACAGGGAGGTTGTATGAAGCTTTCTTT. Translated: CSAGPTGRLYEAFF.